This TCR beta chain was profiled in a study of cytomegalovirus exposure and HLA in healthy donors. PCR used 60 Vbeta primers and 13 Jbeta primers. Generated by immunoSEQ multiplex PCR, the TCRdb table keeps only in-frame clones and is missing some. The sample shows approximately 160,000 clones, roughly 82% of them seen only once. CDR1 and CDR2 from the germline V gene are SGHAT and FQNNGV. This CDR3 contains 16 residues. V was pared by 2 bases and J by 1 base, with 3 bases of the junction left unmatched. The donors were healthy bone marrow donors. Sequencing was performed on PBMCs. This sequence joins TRBV11-2 and TRBJ2-5, with TRBD2 matching 11 bases. The clonotype originates from a woman aged 45-60 years in good health and CMV-seropositive. CDR3 amino acids: CASSLILAGGQETQYF. In nucleotides, the CDR3 is TGTGCCAGCAGCTTAATCCTAGCGGGGGGCCAAGAGACCCAGTACTTC.